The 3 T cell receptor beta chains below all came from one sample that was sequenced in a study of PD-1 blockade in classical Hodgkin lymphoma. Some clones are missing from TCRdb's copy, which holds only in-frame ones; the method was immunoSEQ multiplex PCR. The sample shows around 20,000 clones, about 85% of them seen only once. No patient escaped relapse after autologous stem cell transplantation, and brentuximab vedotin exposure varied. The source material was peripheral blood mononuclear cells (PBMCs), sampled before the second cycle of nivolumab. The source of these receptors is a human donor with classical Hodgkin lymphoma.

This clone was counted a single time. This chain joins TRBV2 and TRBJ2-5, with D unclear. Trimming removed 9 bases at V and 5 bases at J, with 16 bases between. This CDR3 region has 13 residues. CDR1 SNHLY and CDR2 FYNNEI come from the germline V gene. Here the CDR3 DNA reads TGTGCCAGACGAGACTCGGCGGCCGAGACCCAGTACTTC. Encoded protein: CARRDSAAETQYF.

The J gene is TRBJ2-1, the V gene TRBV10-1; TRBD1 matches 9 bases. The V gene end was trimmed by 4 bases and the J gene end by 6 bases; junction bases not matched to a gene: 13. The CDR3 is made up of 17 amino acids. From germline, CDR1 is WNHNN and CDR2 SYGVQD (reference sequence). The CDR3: CASSGEAGTGRGNEQFF. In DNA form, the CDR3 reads TGCGCCAGCAGTGGGGAAGCCGGGACAGGGAGGGGCAATGAGCAGTTCTTC.

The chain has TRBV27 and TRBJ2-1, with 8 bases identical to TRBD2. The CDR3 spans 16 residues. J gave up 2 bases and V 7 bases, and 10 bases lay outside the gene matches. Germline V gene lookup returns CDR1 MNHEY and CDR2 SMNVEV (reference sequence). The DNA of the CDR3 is TGTGCCAGCAAGGGTATGGGTAGCGGGACCTACAATGAGCAGTTCTTC. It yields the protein CASKGMGSGTYNEQFF.